This T cell receptor (beta chain) was obtained from a study of T cells in Graves' hyperthyroidism and ophthalmopathy. Researchers took RNA transcripts and amplified the TCR beta CDR3 regions from them. With the HTBI primer set, the TCR CDR3 went through a first round of RT-PCR. TCRdb fed the multiplex PCR reads into MiXCR, producing one record per CDR3 protein. The sample consists of 330,000 or so distinct CDR3 sequences, approximately 18% of them appearing once. Points from the study as a whole: Blood also held most thyroid clonotypes expanded beyond 0.001.

There are many counts of this clonotype. As yet, its antigen is unknown. Germline V gives CDR1 LGHDT, CDR2 YNNKEL (reference sequence). The CDR3 is made up of 17 amino acids. V lost 3 bases, J lost 6 bases, and 12 bases stayed unmatched. The study included ophthalmopathy patients with Clinical Activity Score at least 3, NOSPECS grade at least 4 and duration under 3 months. Diagnoses used clinical symptoms, serum thyroxine and TRAb, thyroid ultrasound and orbital computed tomography. From roughly 9.2 ml of fresh peripheral blood, PBMCs were isolated. Specimen: blood. The TCR originated in a man aged 50 to 60 with Graves' ophthalmopathy. V is TRBV3-1 and J is TRBJ2-1, with 9 bases matching TRBD2. The CDR3: CASSHGYSGSRGNEQFF. The CDR3 coding sequence is TGTGCCAGCAGCCACGGCTATAGCGGGAGTAGGGGCAATGAGCAGTTCTTC.